This T cell receptor (beta chain) was sequenced in a study of read filtering for tumor transcriptome and immune sequencing. Study background: Mean patient age was approximately 66 years, range about 45 to 85; some 17 male, 14 to 15 female. After DNase treatment, RNA was made into whole-transcriptome libraries. Study-wide results and limits: IR-seq and RNA-seq agreed better without single-read clonotypes.

Trimming shortened V by 3 bases and J by 3 bases, and 12 bases separated the two germline ends. Germline V gives CDR1 SGHTA, CDR2 FQGNSA. This CDR3 region has 15 residues. This clonotype was detected ten times or more. The target antigen is unknown. Every patient had bone marrow sampled while the disease was active. From approximately 400 ng of RNA, a library with molecular barcoded alpha/delta and beta/gamma adaptors was made. In TCRdb, the reads were re-called with MiXCR into one record per CDR3 protein. The table has around 140,000 distinct CDR3 sequences, approximately 13% seen once. This receptor was taken from a donor at least 40 years old with multiple myeloma. The chain is built from TRBV7-2 and TRBJ2-1, with D tentatively TRBD2 (6 bases). What was sequenced was a population of CD138-negative cells sorted from bone marrow. The CDR3 protein is CASSFLARNYNEQFF. In DNA form, the CDR3 reads TGTGCCAGCAGCTTTCTAGCGCGTAACTACAATGAGCAGTTCTTC.